This T cell receptor (beta chain) originates from a study of blood T cell repertoires in COVID-19. This clone was counted once. Repertoires were generated with immunoSEQ multiplex PCR, while TCRdb's copy carries only in-frame clones and drops some. The data show fewer than 250,000 clones, around 86% seen once. Either two negative PCRs, clearance, or symptom resolution qualified Cohort 3 donors as recovered. V was clipped by 1 base and J by 1 base, with 10 bases between them. CDR1 is SGHTA and CDR2 is FQGNSA in the germline V gene. The CDR3 is 16 amino acids. The TCR originated in a woman between 45 and 65 years old who had recovered from COVID-19. The sequencing input was PBMCs or T cells enriched from blood (not recorded which). This chain uses TRBV7-2 with TRBJ2-2; a possible D gene is TRBD2 (5 bases). The CDR3: CASSLVLRVNTGELFF. The CDR3 DNA is TGTGCCAGCAGCTTAGTTTTGAGGGTGAACACCGGGGAGCTGTTTTTT. Supplemented by reference TRBV7-2 and TRBJ2-2, the full variable domain reads GAGVSQSPSNKVTEKGKDVELRCDPISGHTALYWYRQSLGQGLEFLIYFQGNSAPDKSGLPSDRFSAERTGGSVSTLTIQRTQQEDSAVYLCASSLVLRVNTGELFFGEGSRLTVL.